Below, 13 T cell receptor beta chains from the same sample are listed, as sequenced in a study of blood T cell repertoires in COVID-19. Sequenced by immunoSEQ multiplex PCR; TCRdb stores in-frame clones only, minus some. The table includes roughly 20,000 clones, approximately 91% detected once. Sequencing was carried out using peripheral blood. The receptors shown here come from a human donor in a cohort sampled during active COVID-19.

This rearrangement joins TRBV4-2 to TRBJ2-1; D might be TRBD2 (7 bases). From germline, CDR1 is LGHNA and CDR2 YNFKEQ. The V end lost 4 bases, the J end lost 5 bases, and 15 bases lay between the germline ends. CDR3 length equals 15 residues. CDR3 nucleotides: TGTGCCAGCAGCCTAACTGGGGGGGCTAACAATGAGCAGTTCTTC. The encoded protein is CASSLTGGANNEQFF.

The V call is TRBV6-2 or TRBV6-3, the J call TRBJ2-7, with 11 bases that match TRBD2. V gave up 5 bases and J gave up 2 bases; unmatched junction bases: 8. The V gene's germline CDR1 is MNHEY and CDR2 SVGEGT. CDR3 size: 16 residues. The CDR3 coding sequence is TGTGCCAGCAGTGACCCTAGCGGGAGGAGCACCTACGAGCAGTACTTC. Its protein product is CASSDPSGRSTYEQYF.

This chain joins TRBV24-1 and TRBJ2-1; 9 nucleotides match TRBD1. The germline CDR1 and CDR2 sequences are KGHDR and SFDVKD. J gave up 8 bases and V 10 bases, and 5 bases lay outside the gene matches. The length of the CDR3 is 12 residues. In nucleotides, the CDR3 is TGTGCCACGGGACAGGGTATCTATGAGCAGTTCTTC. This sequence encodes CATGQGIYEQFF.

The rearrangement uses TRBV6-6 and TRBJ2-5; D is unresolved. Germline loops: CDR1 MNHNY, CDR2 SVGAGI (reference sequence). Trimming removed 0 bases from V and 4 bases from J, with 3 bases in between. The CDR3 spans 12 residues. CDR3 protein: CASSYSGETQYF. As DNA, the CDR3 is TGTGCCAGCAGTTACTCCGGAGAGACCCAGTACTTC.

In its sample, this clone was seen a few times. The chain has TRBV9 and TRBJ2-1; the match to TRBD2 covers 10 bases. The germline V gene has CDR1 SGDLS and CDR2 YYNGEE. The trim removed 3 bases at V and 7 bases at J, leaving 16 bases unmatched. This CDR3 contains 18 residues. CDR3 sequence (DNA): TGTGCCAGCAGCGACCCTAGCGGGAGTTCACTGCTAAGGAATGAGCAGTTCTTC. Protein sequence: CASSDPSGSSLLRNEQFF. Together with reference TRBV9 and TRBJ2-1, the CDR3 gives the full variable domain: DSGVTQTPKHLITATGQRVTLRCSPRSGDLSVYWYQQSLDQGLQFLIQYYNGEERAKGNILERFSAQQFPDLHSELNLSSLELGDSALYFCASSDPSGSSLLRNEQFFGPGTRLTVL.

The V gene is TRBV2, the J gene TRBJ1-4; 7 nucleotides line up with TRBD1. V lost 9 bases and J lost 8; bases outside the gene matches: 9. Germline loops: CDR1 SNHLY, CDR2 FYNNEI. The CDR3 sequence is 13 residues long. The CDR3 loop is CARSEGTAEKLFF. The DNA for the CDR3 is TGTGCCAGATCTGAGGGGACAGCAGAAAAACTGTTTTTT.

V usage is TRBV7-3 and J usage is TRBJ2-1; 10 bases match TRBD2. After removal of 1 base from V and 0 bases from J, the junction contained 9 bases not matched to a gene. Germline lookup yields CDR1 SGHTA and CDR2 FQGTGA. The CDR3 consists of 19 residues. This CDR3 is CASSLRPLAGASSYNEQFF. In nucleotides, the CDR3 is TGTGCCAGCAGCTTAAGACCCCTAGCGGGGGCGAGCTCCTACAATGAGCAGTTCTTC.

This clone was recorded a few times. This rearrangement joins TRBV7-3 to TRBJ2-2, with unresolved D. Germline V lookup: CDR1 SGHTA, CDR2 FQGTGA. This CDR3 has 15 amino acids. V lost 5 bases and J lost 4, with 14 bases in between. In DNA form, the CDR3 reads TGTGCCAGCAGCCCAAGAGGTGTCAGCACCGGGGAGCTGTTTTTT. It codes for CASSPRGVSTGELFF.

This clone was seen a single time. The chain's CDR3 is CASSVEGGGAPDTQYF. CDR3 DNA sequence: TGTGCCAGCAGCGTAGAAGGCGGGGGGGCTCCAGATACGCAGTATTTT. V and J are TRBV9 and TRBJ2-3, with 9 bases lining up with TRBD2. Germline V gene data show CDR1 as SGDLS and CDR2 as YYNGEE. Losses at the gene ends were 0 bases for V and 4 bases for J; bases not matched to a gene: 6. The length of the CDR3 is 16 residues.

The chain uses TRBV19 and TRBJ2-7, with D perhaps TRBD2 (5 bases). There are 12 residues in the CDR3. Germline CDR1 is LNHDA and CDR2 is SQIVND (reference sequence). V shed 5 bases and J shed 9 bases, with 14 bases lying between them. CDR3 sequence (DNA): TGTGCCAGTAGTTTCGGCGAGGGCCCGCAGTACTTC. Amino acids: CASSFGEGPQYF. Complete variable domain (other parts from reference TRBV19 and TRBJ2-7): DGGITQSPKYLFRKEGQNVTLSCEQNLNHDAMYWYRQDPGQGLRLIYYSQIVNDFQKGDIAEGYSVSREKKESFPLTVTSAQKNPTAFYLCASSFGEGPQYFGPGTRLTVT.

This chain links TRBV9 with TRBJ2-7, with 7 bases that match TRBD2. This CDR3 is built from 15 residues. The trim removed 0 bases at V and 6 bases at J, leaving 9 bases unmatched. Germline CDR1 and CDR2: SGDLS and YYNGEE. CDR3: CASSVAGTNMAEQYF. In nucleotides, the CDR3 is TGTGCCAGCAGCGTAGCGGGGACTAATATGGCCGAGCAGTACTTC.

The V call is TRBV7-2, the J call TRBJ2-3, with a weak D call TRBD2 (6 bases). Trimming shortened V by 5 bases and J by 3 bases, and 9 bases separated the two germline ends. Germline V lookup: CDR1 SGHTA, CDR2 FQGNSA. This CDR3 contains 13 residues. DNA for the CDR3: TGTGCCAGCAGCCGGAGGGTGACAGATACGCAGTATTTT. Protein product: CASSRRVTDTQYF.

CDR3 amino acids: CASSAPGQGYQPQHF. The CDR3 nucleotides are TGTGCCAGTAGTGCCCCGGGACAGGGGTATCAGCCCCAGCATTTT. The rearrangement uses TRBV19 and TRBJ1-5, with 10 bases that match TRBD1. Trimming took 5 bases from V and 5 from J; bases not matched to a gene: 6. This CDR3 has 15 amino acids. Germline CDR1 reads LNHDA; CDR2 reads SQIVND (reference sequence).